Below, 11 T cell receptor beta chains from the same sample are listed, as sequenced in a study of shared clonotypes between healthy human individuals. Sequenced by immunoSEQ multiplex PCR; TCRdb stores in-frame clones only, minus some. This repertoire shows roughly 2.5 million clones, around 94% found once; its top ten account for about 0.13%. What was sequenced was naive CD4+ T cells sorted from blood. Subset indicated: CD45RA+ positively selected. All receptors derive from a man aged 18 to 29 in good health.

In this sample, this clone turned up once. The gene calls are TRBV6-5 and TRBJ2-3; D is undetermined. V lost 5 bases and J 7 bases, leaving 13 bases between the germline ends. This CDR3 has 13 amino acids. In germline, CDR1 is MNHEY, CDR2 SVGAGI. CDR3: CASSQIDRYTQYF. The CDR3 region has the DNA TGTGCCAGCAGTCAAATCGACCGATATACGCAGTATTTT.

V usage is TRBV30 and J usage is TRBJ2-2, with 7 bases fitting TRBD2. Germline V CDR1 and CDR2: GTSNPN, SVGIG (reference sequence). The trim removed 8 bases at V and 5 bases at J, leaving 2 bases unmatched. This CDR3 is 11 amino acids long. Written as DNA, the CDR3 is TGTGCCGGCGGGGGAACCGGGGAGCTGTTTTTT. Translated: CAGGGTGELFF.

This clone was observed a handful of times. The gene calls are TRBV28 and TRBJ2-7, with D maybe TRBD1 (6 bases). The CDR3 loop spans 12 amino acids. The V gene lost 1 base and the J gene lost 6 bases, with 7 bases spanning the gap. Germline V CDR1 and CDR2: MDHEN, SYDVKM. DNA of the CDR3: TGTGCCAGCAGTTTATTGGGGGCCGAGCAGTACTTC. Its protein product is CASSLLGAEQYF.

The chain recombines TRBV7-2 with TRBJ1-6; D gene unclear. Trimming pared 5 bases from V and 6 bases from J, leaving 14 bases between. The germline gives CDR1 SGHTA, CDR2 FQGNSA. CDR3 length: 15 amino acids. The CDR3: CASSPRWGANSPLHF. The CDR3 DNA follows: TGTGCCAGCAGCCCCAGGTGGGGTGCTAATTCACCCCTCCACTTT.

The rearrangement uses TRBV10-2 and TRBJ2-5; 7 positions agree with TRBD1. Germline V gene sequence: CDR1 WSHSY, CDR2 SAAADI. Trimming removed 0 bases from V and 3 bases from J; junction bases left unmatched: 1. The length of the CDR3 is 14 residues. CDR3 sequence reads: CASSESTGEETQYF. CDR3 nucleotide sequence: TGCGCCAGCAGTGAGTCTACAGGGGAAGAGACCCAGTACTTC.

The CDR3 sequence: CASSPPGHYGYTF. The CDR3 DNA follows: TGTGCCAGCTCACCACCGGGACATTATGGCTACACCTTC. The chain uses TRBV18 and TRBJ1-2, with D perhaps matching TRBD1 (6 bases). Trimming took off 0 bases at V and 5 bases at J, with 7 bases between the two ends. Germline V gives CDR1 KGHSH, CDR2 LQKENI. The CDR3 has 13 residues.

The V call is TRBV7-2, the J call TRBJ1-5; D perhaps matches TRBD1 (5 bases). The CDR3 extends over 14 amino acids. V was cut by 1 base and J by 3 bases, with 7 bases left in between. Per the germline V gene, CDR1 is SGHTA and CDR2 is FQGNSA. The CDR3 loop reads CASSLGDHNQPQHF. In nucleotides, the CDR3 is TGTGCCAGCAGCTTAGGGGACCACAATCAGCCCCAGCATTTT.

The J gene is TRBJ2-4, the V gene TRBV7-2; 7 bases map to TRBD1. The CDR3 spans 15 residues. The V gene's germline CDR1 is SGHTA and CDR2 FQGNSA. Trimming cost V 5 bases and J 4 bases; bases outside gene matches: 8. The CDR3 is CASSLTTGVKNIQYF. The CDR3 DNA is TGTGCCAGCAGCCTTACCACAGGGGTAAAAAACATTCAGTACTTC.

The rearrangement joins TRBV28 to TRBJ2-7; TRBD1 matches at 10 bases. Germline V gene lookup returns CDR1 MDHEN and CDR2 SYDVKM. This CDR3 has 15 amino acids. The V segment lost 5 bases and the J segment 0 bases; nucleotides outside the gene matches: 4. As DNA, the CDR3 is TGTGCCAGCAGTGGACAGGGGGATAGCTCCTACGAGCAGTACTTC. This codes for CASSGQGDSSYEQYF.

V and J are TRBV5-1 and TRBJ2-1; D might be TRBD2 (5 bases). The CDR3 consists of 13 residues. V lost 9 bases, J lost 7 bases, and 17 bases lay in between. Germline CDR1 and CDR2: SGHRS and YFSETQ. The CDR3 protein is CATFPSRRNEQFF. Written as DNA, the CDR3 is TGCGCCACCTTCCCTAGCCGGAGGAATGAGCAGTTCTTC.

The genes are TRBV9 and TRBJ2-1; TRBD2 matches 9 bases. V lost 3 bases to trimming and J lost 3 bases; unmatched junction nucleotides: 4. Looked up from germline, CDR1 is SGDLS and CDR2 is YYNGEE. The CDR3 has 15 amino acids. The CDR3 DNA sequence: TGTGCCAGCAGCGATAGCGGGAGCCACTACAATGAGCAGTTCTTC. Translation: CASSDSGSHYNEQFF.